This T cell receptor (beta chain) was recovered during a study of early T cells in non-severe SARS-CoV-2 infection. Study in general: The study sequenced bulk RNA from unsorted whole blood, with chains unpaired.

The CDR3 sequence is 16 residues long. V shed 4 bases and J 1 base; nucleotides not matched to a gene: 3. Germline values: CDR1 MDHEN, CDR2 SYDVKM. This clonotype was found many times. Individual cDNA molecules received unique molecular identifiers. TCRdb used MiXCR to reprocess the 5' RACE reads, holding one entry per CDR3 protein. This sample has about 48,000 distinct CDR3 sequences, with approximately 9.4% found just once. This sequence joins TRBV28 and TRBJ2-5; 13 bases fit TRBD2. The sequenced sample was whole blood. The source of this sequence is an adult who was a healthcare worker with PCR-confirmed SARS-CoV-2 infection or an uninfected control (not recorded which). The CDR3 reads CASSSRTSGSQETQYF. DNA for the CDR3: TGTGCCAGCAGTTCTCGGACTAGCGGGAGCCAAGAGACCCAGTACTTC.